The clone carrying this T cell receptor beta chain showed up just a few times. The data belong to a study of blood T cells in healthy people across ages. Through a sample-barcoded 5' primer and a J-beta primer mix, a second PCR was run for roughly 6 to 11 cycles. TCRdb used MiXCR to reprocess the 5' RACE reads, holding one entry per CDR3 protein. This table holds 1.5 million to 2 million distinct CDR3 sequences, under 30% found once. Sequencing was performed on blood. The sequence came from a woman in her twenties or thirties in good health.

CDR3 region: CAWRAGRNTEAFF. CDR3 bases: TGTGCCTGGAGGGCCGGCAGGAACACTGAAGCTTTCTTT. The rearrangement uses TRBV30 and TRBJ1-1; D not certain. V gave up 3 bases and J gave up 1 base, with 9 bases separating them. Germline CDR1 GTSNPN, CDR2 SVGIG (reference sequence). The CDR3 has 13 residues.